Sequencing of this TCR beta chain was carried out in a study of CD8+ T cells in alopecia areata. CDR1 and CDR2 (germline): GTSNPN, SVGIG (reference sequence). The CDR3 sequence is 14 residues long. V lost 3 bases, J lost 8 bases, and 9 bases stayed unmatched. Treatment described: oral pan-JAK inhibitor, 5-10 mg twice daily. As part of sample collection, lesional scalp punch biopsies and peripheral blood were taken from alopecia areata patients. To note about this clone: The antigen remains unidentified.

cDNA serving as the sequencing template came from extracted, reverse transcribed RNA. Here immunoSEQ multiplex PCR was the method, and the copy in TCRdb shows in-frame clones only, minus some. There are around 190,000 clones in the sample; 60% occur only once, and 1% lies in the top ten. Study-level results: Lesional tissue from the scalp (especially in alopecia totalis/universalis) showed higher clonality than normal scalp. Sequence data from scalp samples additionally include resident alphabeta T cells of normal skin. Tofacitinib significantly lowered scalp clonality and expanded CD8+ clones among the top 100.

The rearrangement links TRBV30 to TRBJ2-4; 8 bases line up with TRBD2. The source of this sequence is a human donor with alopecia areata. The specimen comprised CD4+ T cells sorted from blood, sampled at week 24, from a patient treated with tofacitinib. CDR3 region: CAWRGLEAFHIQYF. Here the CDR3 DNA reads TGTGCCTGGAGGGGACTAGAAGCATTTCACATTCAGTACTTC.